The 30 T cell receptor beta chains listed next were all sequenced from one sample in a study of cytomegalovirus exposure and HLA in healthy donors. PCR employed 60 Vbeta and 13 Jbeta primers. Data came from immunoSEQ multiplex PCR; TCRdb stores just in-frame clones and leaves some out. The table has about 170,000 clones, about four fifths seen once; the top ten hold 2.3%. Sequencing was performed on PBMCs. Receptor source: a woman in her 50s in good health and CMV-seronegative.

V usage is TRBV10-3 and J usage is TRBJ2-7, with D perhaps TRBD1 (7 bases). This CDR3 region has 13 residues. CDR1 and CDR2 from the germline V gene are ENHRY and SYGVKD. The V end lost 6 bases, the J end lost 1 base, and 10 bases lay between the germline ends. CDR3 sequence (DNA): TGTGCCATCAGGGGGGGACAGTCCTACGAGCAGTACTTC. Translated: CAIRGGQSYEQYF.

In its sample, this clone was seen a few times. V usage is TRBV10-3 and J usage is TRBJ1-5; D not resolved. Germline CDR1 and CDR2: ENHRY and SYGVKD. The CDR3 contains 14 residues. V lost 4 bases, J lost 3 bases, and 10 bases lay in between. The CDR3 DNA sequence: TGTGCCATCAGTGTCGGTATTCCCAATCAGCCCCAGCATTTT. Translation: CAISVGIPNQPQHF.

The chain is built from TRBV5-1 and TRBJ2-3, with D perhaps matching TRBD2 (6 bases). CDR3 length: 16 residues. V lost 0 bases, J lost 0 bases, and 11 bases lay in between. Germline CDR1 SGHRS, CDR2 YFSETQ. The CDR3, as DNA: TGCGCCAGCAGCTTGGAAGCGGGCCCTAGCACAGATACGCAGTATTTT. This gives the protein CASSLEAGPSTDTQYF.

The rearrangement links TRBV7-9 to TRBJ2-3, with D possibly TRBD1 on 6 matching bases. The V and J ends lost 6 bases and 2 bases respectively, with 9 bases between them. Germline assignment: CDR1 SEHNR and CDR2 FQNEAQ (reference sequence). The length of the CDR3 is 13 residues. CDR3: CASRRTVTDTQYF. The CDR3 DNA reads as TGTGCCAGCAGACGGACAGTCACAGATACGCAGTATTTT.

The rearrangement uses TRBV27 and TRBJ2-1; 12 bases align to TRBD1. The junction had 7 bases not matched to a gene; V was cut back by 6 bases and J by 7 bases. Germline V CDR1 and CDR2: MNHEY, SMNVEV (reference sequence). This CDR3 comprises 15 residues. The CDR3 DNA follows: TGTGCCAGCAGCTGGGGACAGGGGGCGCGAAATGAGCAGTTCTTC. It yields the protein CASSWGQGARNEQFF.

In this sample, this clone turned up once. V usage is TRBV5-4 and J usage is TRBJ2-5; TRBD2 aligns across 9 bases. CDR3 length equals 17 residues. The J segment lost 2 bases and the V segment lost 7 bases, leaving 15 bases of the junction unmatched. Germline CDR1 and CDR2: SGHNT and YYREEE (reference sequence). CDR3 nucleotide sequence: TGTGCCAGCCGCCGATTTTCCAGCGGGAGGATACAAGAGACCCAGTACTTC. This sequence encodes CASRRFSSGRIQETQYF. Variable domain in full (rest from reference TRBV5-4 and TRBJ2-5): ETGVTQSPTHLIKTRGQQVTLRCSSQSGHNTVSWYQQALGQGPQFIFQYYREEENGRGNFPPRFSGLQFPNYSSELNVNALELDDSALYLCASRRFSSGRIQETQYFGPGTRLLVL.

This clone appeared once. The V gene is TRBV14, the J gene TRBJ2-3; 9 nucleotides line up with TRBD2. The ends lost 0 bases at V and 2 bases at J; junction bases unmatched: 6. Germline V CDR1 and CDR2: SGHDN, FVKESK. The CDR3 extends over 17 amino acids. CDR3 sequence: CASSQDLAGPLTDTQYF. CDR3 nucleotide sequence: TGTGCCAGCAGCCAAGACCTAGCGGGACCGCTCACAGATACGCAGTATTTT.

This clone was seen more than once but under ten times. The CDR3 DNA follows: TGCGCCAGCGGGGACCCGGGACAGGTCGGGACCCAGTACTTC. It codes for CASGDPGQVGTQYF. The chain couples TRBV5-1 to TRBJ2-5; 8 bases fit TRBD1. J was trimmed by 7 bases and V by 7 bases; bases with no gene match: 12. This CDR3 contains 14 residues. Germline CDR1 is SGHRS and CDR2 is YFSETQ.

The V call is TRBV7-2, the J call TRBJ1-2; a weak D match, TRBD1 (5 bases). Germline V gives CDR1 SGHTA, CDR2 FQGNSA. V lost 6 bases and J 7 bases, leaving 12 bases between the germline ends. This CDR3 comprises 12 residues. CDR3 nucleotide sequence: TGTGCCAGCAGGGGGGGAGGCAGTGGCTACACCTTC. This codes for CASRGGGSGYTF.

This clone was observed a few times. The CDR3 loop is CASSLIPGAAGELFF. Here the CDR3 DNA reads TGTGCCAGCAGCTTAATCCCAGGGGCGGCCGGGGAGCTGTTTTTT. V gene TRBV11-1 combines with J gene TRBJ2-2; the D gene is possibly TRBD1 (6 bases). The V and J ends lost 2 bases and 6 bases respectively, with 13 bases between them. CDR1 and CDR2 from the germline V gene are SGHAT and FQDESV (reference sequence). The CDR3 is 15 residues long.

The chain combines TRBV30 with TRBJ1-5, with TRBD1 identical over 7 bases. The V gene end was trimmed by 1 base and the J gene end by 2 bases; junction bases not matched to a gene: 8. CDR3 size: 16 residues. CDR1 is GTSNPN and CDR2 is SVGIG in the germline V gene (reference sequence). Here the CDR3 reads CAWSARPTGGNQPQHF. DNA for the CDR3: TGTGCCTGGAGTGCTCGACCAACAGGGGGCAATCAGCCCCAGCATTTT.

The chain recombines TRBV11-2 with TRBJ1-3; D call uncertain. V was clipped by 5 bases and J by 0 bases, with 11 bases between them. CDR3 size: 15 residues. Germline V gives CDR1 SGHAT, CDR2 FQNNGV. DNA of the CDR3: TGTGCCAGCAGCCCCCTGTGGCCCTCTGGAAACACCATATATTTT. Amino acids: CASSPLWPSGNTIYF.

The chain combines TRBV15 with TRBJ2-1; a possible D gene is TRBD2 (6 bases). Looked up from germline, CDR1 is LNHNV and CDR2 is YYDKDF (reference sequence). This CDR3 contains 14 residues. Trimming cost V 6 bases and J 8 bases, with 17 bases left between them. The CDR3 DNA follows: TGTGCCACCAGTGCGGGATCACACCTGGATGAGCAGTTCTTC. Protein product: CATSAGSHLDEQFF.

The chain employs TRBV6-1 and TRBJ2-7; D might be TRBD1 (6 bases). V lost 1 base to trimming and J lost 6 bases, with 16 bases between them. Germline CDR1 reads MNHNS; CDR2 reads SASEGT. The CDR3 totals 15 residues. The CDR3 reads CASSEVWARDIEQYF. The CDR3 DNA follows: TGTGCCAGCAGTGAAGTCTGGGCTAGGGACATCGAGCAGTACTTC.

The chain employs TRBV28 and TRBJ2-7; D is possibly TRBD2 (6 bases). This CDR3 has 14 residues. Germline values: CDR1 MDHEN, CDR2 SYDVKM. The V gene lost 2 bases and the J gene lost 5 bases, with 13 bases spanning the gap. The CDR3 DNA reads TGTGCCAGCAGTTTAAAAGGGAGGTTCAACGAGCAGTACTTC. Translation: CASSLKGRFNEQYF. The complete variable domain, with remaining parts taken from reference TRBV28 and TRBJ2-7, reads DVKVTQSSRYLVKRTGEKVFLECVQDMDHENMFWYRQDPGLGLRLIYFSYDVKMKEKGDIPEGYSVSREKKERFSLILESASTNQTSMYLCASSLKGRFNEQYFGPGTRLTVT.

CDR3 sequence reads: CASSPWTGVGTEAFF. The CDR3 DNA follows: TGTGCCAGCAGCCCCTGGACAGGGGTGGGCACTGAAGCTTTCTTT. The V and J genes are TRBV7-2 and TRBJ1-1; 9 bases are shared with TRBD1. Per germline, CDR1 SGHTA and CDR2 FQGNSA. This CDR3 comprises 15 residues. The V and J ends lost 5 bases and 4 bases, in that order; junction bases with no gene match: 8. The full variable domain, completed using reference TRBV7-2 and TRBJ1-1, is GAGVSQSPSNKVTEKGKDVELRCDPISGHTALYWYRQSLGQGLEFLIYFQGNSAPDKSGLPSDRFSAERTGGSVSTLTIQRTQQEDSAVYLCASSPWTGVGTEAFFGQGTRLTVV.

This sequence joins TRBV7-8 and TRBJ2-7; TRBD1 might be the D (6 bases). V gave up 4 bases and J gave up 2 bases, with 9 bases separating them. Germline values: CDR1 SGHVS, CDR2 FQNEAQ. The CDR3 covers 13 residues. CDR3 region: CASSSTGPYEQYF. CDR3 DNA: TGTGCCAGCAGCTCTACAGGGCCCTACGAGCAGTACTTC.

The gene calls are TRBV2 and TRBJ2-1; 11 nucleotides match TRBD2. Looked up from germline, CDR1 is SNHLY and CDR2 is FYNNEI. J was trimmed by 6 bases and V by 7 bases; bases with no gene match: 8. This CDR3 spans 15 amino acids. Here the CDR3 reads CASTIAGGPGNEQFF. For the CDR3, the DNA is TGTGCCAGCACTATAGCGGGAGGGCCGGGCAATGAGCAGTTCTTC.

This chain joins TRBV28 and TRBJ1-2, with 7 positions matching TRBD1. The V and J ends lost 6 bases and 7 bases, in that order; junction bases with no gene match: 8. The germline gives CDR1 MDHEN, CDR2 SYDVKM. There are 13 residues in the CDR3. CDR3 nucleotides: TGTGCCAGCAGCACACAGGGGTTCAGTGGCTACACCTTC. Translation gives CASSTQGFSGYTF.

CDR3 sequence (DNA): TGTGCCAGCAGCCAACAGATCACTAGCGGGAGGCTCCAAGAGACCCAGTACTTC. Its translation is CASSQQITSGRLQETQYF. The J gene is TRBJ2-5, the V gene TRBV4-2; 12 bases align to TRBD2. Germline V gene sequence: CDR1 LGHNA, CDR2 YNFKEQ. The J segment lost 1 base and the V segment lost 2 bases, leaving 8 bases of the junction unmatched. This CDR3 has 18 residues.

V gene TRBV6-1 combines with J gene TRBJ1-3, with D unclear. This CDR3 spans 13 amino acids. The germline V gene encodes CDR1 MNHNS and CDR2 SASEGT. Trimming removed 6 bases from V and 1 base from J, with 7 bases in between. CDR3 sequence (DNA): TGTGCCAGCAGGTCGGGATCTGGAAACACCATATATTTT. Translated, it gives CASRSGSGNTIYF.

This clone occurred a few times. The V call is TRBV5-1, the J call TRBJ2-1, with TRBD2 matching over 11 bases. Germline loops: CDR1 SGHRS, CDR2 YFSETQ. This CDR3 has 15 residues. V dropped 1 base and J dropped 9; count of bases not matched to a gene: 6. Here the CDR3 reads CASSLNSGRGGEQFF. CDR3 DNA: TGCGCCAGCAGCTTGAATAGCGGGAGGGGGGGTGAGCAGTTCTTC.

This chain connects TRBV19 to TRBJ1-6, with D possibly TRBD1 on 6 matching bases. Trimming removed 4 bases from V and 2 bases from J, with 15 bases in between. The germline V gene encodes CDR1 LNHDA and CDR2 SQIVND (reference sequence). This CDR3 has 17 amino acids. The CDR3 loop is CASSTLTGLAYNSPLHF. In DNA, the CDR3 is TGTGCCAGTAGTACCCTTACAGGGTTGGCCTATAATTCACCCCTCCACTTT.

This clone was counted a few times. The chain couples TRBV7-9 to TRBJ1-2; D is possibly TRBD1 (6 bases). Trimming took off 0 bases at V and 7 bases at J, with 18 bases between the two ends. Germline CDR1 is SEHNR and CDR2 is FQNEAQ (reference sequence). The CDR3 consists of 16 residues. CDR3 region: CASSLATTGKIGGYTF. CDR3 coding DNA: TGTGCCAGCAGCTTAGCGACCACAGGGAAAATTGGTGGCTACACCTTC.

This chain uses TRBV2 with TRBJ1-2; TRBD1 might be the D (6 bases). This CDR3 spans 13 amino acids. Trimming removed 7 bases at V and 4 bases at J, with 13 bases between. Per germline, CDR1 SNHLY and CDR2 FYNNEI. The CDR3 bases are TGTGCCAGCAACAGGGACCTCGGCTATGGCTACACCTTC. It specifies CASNRDLGYGYTF. Using reference TRBV2 and TRBJ1-2 for the parts outside the CDR3, the full variable domain is EPEVTQTPSHQVTQMGQEVILRCVPISNHLYFYWYRQILGQKVEFLVSFYNNEISEKSEIFDDQFSVERPDGSNFTLKIRSTKLEDSAMYFCASNRDLGYGYTFGSGTRLTVV.

In regard to this clone: The sample has other DNA sequences that encode this CDR3 too. The chain joins TRBV7-3 to TRBJ2-2; no clear D. The CDR3 runs 15 residues. The V gene's germline CDR1 is SGHTA and CDR2 FQGTGA. Trimming pared 1 base from V and 0 bases from J, leaving 6 bases between. The CDR3 nucleotides read TGTGCCAGCAGCTTAAGGCAGACGAACACCGGGGAGCTGTTTTTT. It yields the protein CASSLRQTNTGELFF.

The genes are TRBV28 and TRBJ2-6, with TRBD1 matching 8 bases. CDR3 length: 15 residues. Germline V lookup: CDR1 MDHEN, CDR2 SYDVKM. V was pared by 5 bases and J by 2 bases, with 2 bases of the junction left unmatched. CDR3 DNA: TGTGCCAGCAGTCAGGGACAGGCTGGGGCCAACGTCCTGACTTTC. As protein: CASSQGQAGANVLTF.

The V gene is TRBV7-9, the J gene TRBJ2-7, with D perhaps matching TRBD1 (6 bases). The germline V gene has CDR1 SEHNR and CDR2 FQNEAQ (reference sequence). V was cut by 1 base and J by 9 bases, with 7 bases left in between. This CDR3 contains 11 residues. The CDR3 here is CASSLVGGQYF. Here the CDR3 DNA reads TGTGCCAGCAGCTTAGTAGGGGGGCAGTACTTC.

The genes are TRBV2 and TRBJ2-2; D possibly corresponds to TRBD2 (7 bases). V was trimmed by 3 bases and J by 6 bases, leaving 14 bases between them. The CDR3 has 15 amino acids. Per germline, CDR1 SNHLY and CDR2 FYNNEI. In nucleotides, the CDR3 is TGTGCCAGCAGTGAGGTGGGGGGGCCGGCCGGGGAGCTGTTTTTT. This sequence encodes CASSEVGGPAGELFF.

The genes are TRBV28 and TRBJ2-1, with TRBD1 identical over 12 bases. The CDR3 covers 16 residues. Germline CDR1 MDHEN, CDR2 SYDVKM. The trim removed 7 bases at V and 7 bases at J, leaving 11 bases unmatched. This CDR3 reads CASTTIRDRGLNEQFF. The CDR3 bases are TGTGCCAGCACGACGATCCGGGACAGGGGGCTGAATGAGCAGTTCTTC.